The rows below give T cell receptor beta chains drawn from one sample of a study of T cell repertoires in cytomegalovirus infection. Each CDR3 protein is one row after TCRdb ran MiXCR on the reads. This table has nearly 450,000 distinct CDR3 sequences, roughly a third appearing once. Sequencing was done on a sample of PBMCs. These receptor sequences come from a human donor in good health (CMV status not recorded). Some clones in this sample may be carry-over from other donors' samples. Each CDR3 is given without its conserved first and last residue. The D gene is left open where the match is weak.

>TRBD1|TRBV30|TRBJ2-3
AWFATGVRTDTQY
>NA|TRBV14|TRBJ2-1
ASSPKGARQF
>NA|TRBV6-1|TRBJ1-2
ASRTSDTENYGYT
>NA|TRBV20-1|TRBJ1-5
SARRVPTYQPQH
>NA|TRBV6-1|TRBJ1-1
ASSELGGRWGAF
>TRBD2|TRBV7-6|TRBJ2-2
ASSLAPSGGAVPGELF
>TRBD1|TRBV7-8|TRBJ1-5
ASSSMGQGAVGQPQH
>TRBD1|TRBV19|TRBJ2-2
ASRLDRGSTGELF
>TRBD1|TRBV20-1|TRBJ1-1
SAIFRDREAF
>NA|TRBV12-3/TRBV12-4|TRBJ1-5
ASSLQPNQPQH
>TRBD1|TRBV12-5|TRBJ1-1
ASGNGQGKAF
>TRBD1|TRBV19|TRBJ1-2
ASSPTGGSYGYT
>NA|TRBV7-6|TRBJ2-5
ASSRRGAPETQY
>TRBD2|TRBV19|TRBJ2-7
ASSNRGGAYEQY
>TRBD2|TRBV6-2/TRBV6-3|TRBJ2-7
AILPSGRSSYEQY
>NA|TRBV4-1|TRBJ1-2
ASSQDGDPNYGYT
>TRBD1|TRBV12-3/TRBV12-4|TRBJ2-1
ASSFSGTGGYNEQF
>TRBD2|TRBV7-2|TRBJ2-3
ASSFQLAVDTQY
>TRBD2|TRBV6-2/TRBV6-3|TRBJ2-7
ASNEIGTSSYEQY
>NA|TRBV7-8|TRBJ1-1
ASSDGPLNTEAF
>NA|TRBV12-5|TRBJ2-5
ASGQNVQETQY
>NA|TRBV6-2/TRBV6-3|TRBJ2-7
ATKVKGYEQY
>TRBD2|TRBV11-2|TRBJ2-5
ASSLGTSGRIIETQY
>NA|TRBV30|TRBJ2-7
AWRRGPYEQY
>TRBD1|TRBV4-1|TRBJ1-4
ASSQRRTGRVEKLF
>TRBD2|TRBV7-2|TRBJ2-3
ASRAPSGGGWTDTTY
>NA|TRBV7-8|TRBJ2-1
ASSKYRRGYNEQF
>NA|TRBV12-3/TRBV12-4|TRBJ2-7
ASSLMAGLSSYEQY
>TRBD1|TRBV4-1|TRBJ2-1
ASSQERTGRGNEQF
>NA|TRBV6-6|TRBJ1-5
ASSYSGGPPQH
>TRBD1|TRBV28|TRBJ1-6
ASRNSRTGLRYNSPLH
>NA|TRBV5-1|TRBJ1-1
ASSPGTQNTEAF
>NA|TRBV29-1|TRBJ1-2
SVGSGTYGYT
>NA|TRBV15|TRBJ2-5
ATSTGPQETQY
>NA|TRBV7-9|TRBJ1-2
ASSETVNYGYT
>NA|TRBV11-2|TRBJ2-3
ASRRQAGLTGPTDTQY
>NA|TRBV12-3/TRBV12-4|TRBJ1-5
ASSLVGPGGQPQH
>TRBD2|TRBV29-1|TRBJ2-1
SVGRGSGGANEQF
>NA|TRBV19|TRBJ1-5
ASSWTVNSNQPQH
>NA|TRBV7-2|TRBJ1-1
ASNDNYYTEAF
>NA|TRBV28|TRBJ1-1
ASSQYTGNTEAF
>TRBD1|TRBV19|TRBJ2-7
ASSRTTGREQY
>NA|TRBV28|TRBJ2-6
ASSLALSGANVLT
>TRBD1|TRBV2|TRBJ2-7
ASSGTGMDEQY
>NA|TRBV3-1|TRBJ2-1
ASSASWGGWTNEQF
>NA|TRBV7-2|TRBJ1-2
ASRQTGLSNYGYT
>NA|TRBV7-8|TRBJ1-5
ANSLRGGFNQPQH
>TRBD1|TRBV5-6|TRBJ1-1
ASSLDGTGRSNTEAF
>NA|TRBV6-1|TRBJ2-1
ASSGWGGQTDNEQF
>TRBD2|TRBV7-2|TRBJ2-1
ASSFATSGLEQF
>NA|TRBV5-6|TRBJ1-2
ASSSVRGNYGYT
>NA|TRBV7-6|TRBJ2-7
ASSPTVGEQY
>TRBD1|TRBV10-3|TRBJ1-1
AISDGQGVMSDTEAF